The TCR beta chain described here comes from a study of vaccination effects on CD4 cells after COVID-19. Study findings and constraints: Healthy vaccinees had only 1 of 255 vaccine-induced clones cross-react with common cold coronaviruses.

Germline-derived CDR1 and CDR2 are SGHDT and YYEEEE. This CDR3 has 17 amino acids. Losses at the gene ends were 5 bases for V and 6 bases for J; bases not matched to a gene: 15. Expansion with viral peptide pools was applied to antigen-specific CD4+ T cells by the ViraFEST assay prior to sequencing. Once cultured for roughly nine days, the cells underwent separation to obtain CD4+ T cells. Each participant received a vaccine that was either BNT162b2 or mRNA-1273, given as two doses. This table comes from immunoSEQ multiplex PCR, and its TCRdb copy is limited to in-frame clones, with some not included. In the table there are approximately 26,000 clones, about 80% of which are singletons. Details on this clone: The antigen is not known.

The TCR originated in a human donor who received a COVID-19 vaccine. Some clones in this sample may be carry-over from other donors' samples. The chain has TRBV5-6 and TRBJ2-1, with TRBD1 identical over 9 bases. This specimen was CD4+ T cells from PBMCs cultured with SARS-CoV-2 spike peptides, taken after COVID-19 vaccination. The DNA for the CDR3 is TGTGCCAGCAGGCCCGGTACAGGGGGCTACGGTGGCAATGAGCAGTTCTTC. This gives the protein CASRPGTGGYGGNEQFF.